The present T cell receptor (beta chain) was sequenced within a study of cytomegalovirus exposure and HLA in healthy donors (dated 2017 in TCRdb). For the study in its entirety: According to an earlier analysis of 450 to 650 of the donors, about 170 million T cells yielded roughly 110 million unique TCR beta sequences and approximately 300 Gb of sequence data. About 330 gigabases of sequencing data and about 92 million unique TCR sequences made up an early release that covered several hundred HLA-typed donors. Of the 300 to 400 genotyped donors, approximately 83% fell in the genetic ancestry cluster associated with self-reported Caucasian donors. The study aimed to test whether signatures of past pathogen exposure could be identified by cataloging public T cell receptors. The T cell repertoires of several hundred subjects were profiled by immunosequencing and related to cytomegalovirus serostatus. In addition to the first cohort of 666 subjects, a separate validation cohort of over 90 different subjects was used. To predict cytomegalovirus infection status, the study brought together high-throughput TCR immunosequencing, statistical association of individual TCRs with disease status, and machine learning. A later analysis re-examined previously published TCR beta repertoires from 610 or so donors and added high-resolution HLA genotyping to investigate patterns of TCR occurrence. In the later analysis, no new phenotypic data were used to find candidate immune exposures; instead, reliance was placed on TCR beta sequences and their occurrence across donors. To decide whether each TCR beta V gene segment behaved as functional or pseudogenic, an earlier analysis of 587 of the donors relied on high-throughput TCR beta sequencing. Alongside the repertoire data, information on donor age, sex, ethnicity and CMV serostatus was compiled. A later genetic analysis took genome-wide SNP genotypes for about 55% of the 666 donors and used that subset as a discovery cohort. Every repertoire in the discovery cohort had been generated on one and the same sequencing platform. HLA typing covered class I and class II loci at four-digit resolution. Typing coverage varied by locus: roughly 620-630 donors for A, B, C, DRB1 and DQB1; under 550 for DQA1; over 600 for DPA1; some 470 for DPB1. A handful of DR-DQ haplotypes were handled as single units for association and clustering because linkage in the cohort was strong. Among 300 to 450 genotyped donors of the cohort, an average of approximately 240,000 unique TCR beta nucleotide sequences were sequenced per donor, roughly a sixth of them non-productive.

Study-wide findings and limitations: A cluster of highly shared sequence variants was judged likely to be a technical artifact of the sequencing pipeline. Because some donors lacked HLA typing at each locus, the association tests relied only on the typed subset. V-gene and J-gene trimming of TCR beta chains was associated with a missense DCLRE1C variant in a later genetic analysis, and the association was replicated in an independent cohort. Assigning TCR associations to individual alleles was difficult when HLA alleles, especially DR and DQ, strongly co-occurred. An earlier analysis of around 600 of the donors showed that most TCR beta V segments appeared in productive rearrangements either about 90% or about 30% of the time, which broadly matched IMGT annotations. Only TCR beta chains were sequenced in this cohort, and the absence of alpha or paired-chain data limited detectable features. Correlated functional status among segregating V segments might reflect linkage disequilibrium, but an unknown experimental factor could not be ruled out. Immune exposure information for the cohort was limited to CMV serostatus. Because counts were too low, roughly 18 rarely observed V segments, including chromosome 9 orphons, were left out of the earlier analysis of 587 of the donors. According to the authors, the approach could potentially be generalized to other disease states and immunological phenotypes. According to a later analysis, TCR association rates differed among HLA loci, with DRB1 alleles showing the most associated TCRs and HLA-C alleles showing the fewest. According to a later genetic analysis, donors in an Asian-associated ancestry cluster had fewer N-insertions in productive TCRs than the roughly 670-donor mean. The presence/absence analyses assumed that sequencing depth was roughly uniform across donors, and that assumption may not be true. A later analysis found that HLA-associated TCR beta chains were more clonally expanded and had lower generation probabilities than equally common non-associated chains. A further reported finding was that TCR beta sequences accurately predicted the HLA-A and HLA-B alleles for most subjects in the first cohort. In a later analysis, several top co-occurrence clusters were reported to appear linked to parvovirus B19, influenza, CMV and Epstein-Barr virus. Three of the identified cytomegalovirus-associated TCR beta chains were confirmed in vitro to be specific for cytomegalovirus antigens. In a later analysis, most CMV-associated TCR beta chains were found to appear HLA-restricted, with HLA associations seemingly driven largely by CMV exposure. Most TCR sequences were observed very rarely across donors, whereas some public TCRs were present in many individuals. A total of 150 or so TCR beta chains were listed by the study as associated with cytomegalovirus. At a false discovery rate of 0.05, a later analysis linked around 15,000 TCR beta sequences to specific HLA alleles. Some IMGT-functional V segments, including TRBV6-2 and TRBV6-3, could not be distinguished by the 87-base-pair reads and were therefore excluded. In both the original and validation cohorts, the classifier was reported to diagnose cytomegalovirus status with high specificity and sensitivity.

As to this clone: The target of this receptor is not known. Base qualities are missing; no much larger clone stands one base away.

The cohort comprised 550 to 700 healthy bone marrow donors. Cohort members were all nominally healthy when sampled, although unrecorded immune exposures were likely present. The donor tested CMV seronegative, placing the donor among the roughly 340 seronegative members of the cohort. A peripheral blood sample was provided by each donor, and peripheral blood mononuclear cells were used for TCR beta sequencing. The Qiagen DNeasy Blood Extraction Kit was used to extract genomic DNA from the blood cell samples. Libraries were constructed by the immunoSEQ multiplex PCR assay. For the multiplex PCR, a mixture combining 60 forward primers for TCR Vbeta segments and 13 reverse primers for TCR Jbeta segments was used. The CDR3 region of rearranged TCR beta genes was amplified from genomic DNA with a multiplex PCR assay. The Illumina HiSeq System was used to sequence the amplified TCR beta libraries as 87-base-pair reads. The source study handled its data this way. In a later analysis, tens of millions of unique TCR beta chains were counted across the approximately 620 repertoires, and approximately 11 million of these chains were shared by at least two donors. A nearest-neighbor algorithm error-corrected the raw reads and collapsed the reads into unique sequences, merging closely related sequences to remove PCR and sequencing errors. To assign V, D and J gene segments, CDR3 sequences were aligned to IMGT reference sequences. For a sequence to be retained, a match of at least six nucleotides was required to both a V gene segment and a J gene segment. Rearrangements were called productive when the CDR3 lacked stop codons and stayed in frame with V and J; all others were non-productive. CDR3 was defined according to IMGT convention as the region running from the second conserved V-encoded cysteine to the conserved J-encoded phenylalanine. In an earlier analysis of more than 550 of the donors, sequences lacking an unambiguous match to a single V gene segment were excluded. An earlier analysis of roughly 590 of the donors called V segments functional above 56.7% productive rearrangements and segregating when the between-donor standard deviation exceeded 5%. A statistical classification framework was developed to diagnose cytomegalovirus status using the catalog of TCR beta chain sequences. In a later analysis, TCR nucleotide sequences were compared against IMGT/GENE-DB human TR gene sequences so that V and J genes could be assigned. In a later analysis, CDR3 sequences and most-parsimonious VDJ recombination scenarios were assigned using the TCRdist pipeline. In a later analysis, each TCR beta chain was defined by its CDR3 amino acid sequence together with its V-gene family, and reads without a unique V-gene family were excluded. A later analysis removed 592 highly shared, low-generation-probability nucleotide sequences to deal with suspected cross-contamination and a sequencing artifact. A later analysis calculated a clonal expansion index for each public chain from normalized within-repertoire ranks of inferred template counts. In a later analysis, generation probabilities were computed using a VDJ recombination model fitted to out-of-frame rearrangements, and the results were checked against IGoR. A later analysis scored TCR-TCR, TCR-HLA and TCR-CMV co-occurrence with hypergeometric tests, applying a repertoire-size bias correction to TCR pairs. A later analysis estimated false discovery rates by permuting HLA or CMV assignments 20 times. In a later analysis, co-occurring TCRs were grouped using DBSCAN, with TCRdist sequence similarity added in when clustering inside HLA-allele-positive subsets. For co-occurrence clustering, repertoires with fewer than 30,000 or more than 120,000 public chains were excluded, along with roughly 5 repertoires with anomalous nucleotide sharing. This is the immuneACCESS table as TCRdb keeps it, with only in-frame sequences that have V and J called. A part of the clones is gone; compared with another copy, unresolved V genes explain less than half, and the rest is unexplained. V and J calls and clone size are copied from that table; D and trimming were computed from the DNA. The sample table lists fewer than 110,000 clones, about 80% of them with a count of one. The top ten hold 4.1% of the sample.

Unmatched junction bases come to 15, with V trimmed by 7 bases and J by 5 bases. From the germline V gene (reference sequence), CDR1 is LNHDA and CDR2 is SQIVND. Reading from cysteine to phenylalanine, the CDR3 counts 16 amino acids. The kept DNA is CDR3 alone, 48 bases in frame from the first base. The sequenced sample was PBMCs. The source of this sequence is a man aged 40-49 years in good health and CMV-seronegative. The chain was built from TRBV19 and TRBJ2-3; 7 bases in the junction line up with TRBD2. The CDR3 region reads CASTLGRGNRRDTQYF. The bases read TGTGCCAGTACCCTGGGGAGGGGCAATCGTAGAGATACGCAGTATTTT.